The 27 T cell receptor beta chains listed next were all sequenced from one sample in a study of blood T cell repertoires in COVID-19. The protocol was immunoSEQ multiplex PCR, while the TCRdb copy is restricted to in-frame clones and leaves out a portion. Of 100,000 to 150,000 clones listed, about four fifths are singletons. Material: peripheral blood. These receptors all stem from a man younger than 45 with COVID-19, enrolled during active disease.

CDR3 amino acids: CASSLTGGHGYTF. The CDR3 coding sequence is TGTGCCAGCAGTTTGACAGGGGGCCATGGCTACACCTTC. This chain uses TRBV27 with TRBJ1-2, with 10 bases aligning to TRBD1. CDR1 and CDR2 from the germline V gene are MNHEY and SMNVEV (reference sequence). This CDR3 contains 13 residues. Trimming took 3 bases from V and 6 from J; bases not matched to a gene: 1.

V is TRBV11-2 and J is TRBJ1-6, with 7 bases fitting TRBD1. V dropped 3 bases and J dropped 10; count of bases not matched to a gene: 9. Looked up from germline, CDR1 is SGHAT and CDR2 is FQNNGV. The length of the CDR3 is 15 residues. The CDR3 sequence: CASSFLQGEGSPLHF. Written as DNA, the CDR3 is TGTGCCAGCAGCTTCCTGCAGGGGGAAGGATCACCCCTCCACTTT.

The chain is built from TRBV3-1 (or the pseudogene TRBV3-2) and TRBJ1-1; a possible D gene is TRBD1 (5 bases). CDR1 and CDR2 (germline): LGHDT, YNNKEL (reference sequence). The CDR3 spans 14 residues. Deletions cut 6 bases from V and 1 base from J, with 12 bases between. The CDR3 DNA follows: TGTGCCAGCAGTTTGAATGGACAGAACACTGAAGCTTTCTTT. Translation gives CASSLNGQNTEAFF.

The rearrangement uses TRBV3-1 (or the pseudogene TRBV3-2) and TRBJ2-7; a weak D match, TRBD1 (5 bases). Trimming removed 4 bases at V and 2 bases at J, with 9 bases between. The CDR3 has 13 amino acids. The germline CDR1 and CDR2 sequences are LGHDT and YNNKEL (reference sequence). This CDR3 reads CASSPAGTYEQYF. In nucleotides, the CDR3 is TGTGCCAGCAGCCCAGCAGGGACCTACGAGCAGTACTTC.

This clone has a handful of counts. The rearrangement links TRBV10-3 to TRBJ1-1, with 11 bases aligning to TRBD1. Looked up from germline, CDR1 is ENHRY and CDR2 is SYGVKD. V lost 4 bases to trimming and J lost 0 bases; unmatched junction nucleotides: 4. The CDR3 is 16 amino acids. CDR3 sequence: CAISGGTGGLNTEAFF. In DNA form, the CDR3 reads TGTGCCATCAGTGGTGGGACAGGGGGATTGAACACTGAAGCTTTCTTT.

Only one count was recorded for this clone. This rearrangement joins TRBV19 to TRBJ2-3; 9 nucleotides match TRBD2. Germline CDR1 is LNHDA and CDR2 is SQIVND (reference sequence). The CDR3 runs to 16 residues. The ends lost 4 bases at V and 5 bases at J; junction bases unmatched: 10. The CDR3 spells CASSRRSGSSGDTQYF. The CDR3 nucleotides are TGTGCCAGTAGTAGACGTAGCGGGAGTTCCGGAGATACGCAGTATTTT.

V usage is TRBV4-3 and J usage is TRBJ1-1; tentatively, D is TRBD1 (5 bases). V dropped 0 bases and J dropped 4 bases, with 12 bases sitting between them. CDR1 is LGHNA and CDR2 is YSLEER in the germline V gene. This CDR3 comprises 15 residues. The CDR3 nucleotides read TGCGCCAGCAGCCAAGAGGTAGGGGAGGTCACTGAAGCTTTCTTT. Translating gives CASSQEVGEVTEAFF.

This sequence joins TRBV3-1 (or the pseudogene TRBV3-2) and TRBJ1-2, with TRBD1 matching 8 bases. With V trimmed by 0 bases and J by 8 bases, 8 bases remained unmatched. CDR1 LGHDT and CDR2 YNNKEL come from the germline V gene (reference sequence). CDR3 length: 15 residues. CDR3 protein: CASSQDRQGRYGYTF. CDR3 DNA: TGTGCCAGCAGCCAAGATCGACAGGGGAGGTACGGCTACACCTTC.

This clone was recorded only once. The rearrangement uses TRBV6-5 and TRBJ1-1, with no clear D. Per the germline V gene, CDR1 is MNHEY and CDR2 is SVGAGI. V gave up 0 bases and J gave up 0 bases, with 8 bases separating them. This CDR3 comprises 15 residues. The CDR3 nucleotides are TGTGCCAGCAGTTACTCGCGCACTCTGAACACTGAAGCTTTCTTT. Protein product: CASSYSRTLNTEAFF.

This chain links TRBV11-3 with TRBJ2-1; 9 bases align to TRBD1. From germline, CDR1 is SGHNT and CDR2 YENEEA. The CDR3 sequence is 15 residues long. Trimming took 5 bases from V and 8 from J; bases not matched to a gene: 10. The CDR3 coding sequence is TGTGCCAGCAGCGTTCCCGGGACAGGGAAAGATGAGCAGTTCTTC. Encoded protein: CASSVPGTGKDEQFF.

The chain is built from TRBV11-3 and TRBJ2-5; 9 bases fit TRBD1. Looked up from germline, CDR1 is SGHNT and CDR2 is YENEEA. With 1 base clipped from V and 5 bases from J, the junction kept 5 bases outside the gene matches. This CDR3 has 15 amino acids. CDR3 sequence (DNA): TGTGCCAGCAGCTTAGGAAGGACAGGGGCGGAGACCCAGTACTTC. Protein product: CASSLGRTGAETQYF.

V is TRBV7-9 and J is TRBJ1-6; possible D gene TRBD1, 5 bases. This CDR3 is 14 amino acids long. CDR1 and CDR2 (germline): SEHNR, FQNEAQ (reference sequence). V shed 2 bases and J shed 6 bases, with 8 bases lying between them. DNA for the CDR3: TGTGCCAGCAGCTTACAGGGCGGTAATTCACCCCTCCACTTT. Translating gives CASSLQGGNSPLHF.

The chain has TRBV19 and TRBJ2-2; D might be TRBD1 (5 bases). The CDR3 has 11 amino acids. The germline V gene encodes CDR1 LNHDA and CDR2 SQIVND (reference sequence). Deletions cut 9 bases from V and 8 bases from J, with 10 bases between. CDR3 region: CASRVLGELFF. The CDR3 coding sequence is TGTGCCAGCAGGGTCTTGGGGGAGCTGTTTTTT. The entire variable domain, with the rest obtained from reference TRBV19 and TRBJ2-2, is as follows: DGGITQSPKYLFRKEGQNVTLSCEQNLNHDAMYWYRQDPGQGLRLIYYSQIVNDFQKGDIAEGYSVSREKKESFPLTVTSAQKNPTAFYLCASRVLGELFFGEGSRLTVL.

This clone was seen just once. The chain is built from TRBV3-1 (or the pseudogene TRBV3-2) and TRBJ2-3, with D possibly TRBD2 on 7 matching bases. The CDR3 has 17 amino acids. Per germline, CDR1 LGHDT and CDR2 YNNKEL (reference sequence). Trimming left V 3 bases short and J 4 bases short, with 20 bases between. This chain's CDR3 is CASSQKGEGLSADTQYF. DNA for the CDR3: TGTGCCAGCAGCCAGAAGGGGGAGGGCCTATCGGCAGATACGCAGTATTTT.

V and J are TRBV7-6 and TRBJ1-3, with 9 bases fitting TRBD1. CDR1 and CDR2 (germline): SGHVS, FNYEAQ. This CDR3 comprises 14 residues. Germline trimming cut 1 base from V and 10 bases from J; bases unmatched to any gene: 5. In DNA form, the CDR3 reads TGTGCCAGCAGCTTAGAGACAGGGGGTGAGACCATATATTTT. Encoded protein: CASSLETGGETIYF.

V gene TRBV3-1 (or the pseudogene TRBV3-2) combines with J gene TRBJ1-2; D unresolved. Germline CDR1 LGHDT, CDR2 YNNKEL (reference sequence). CDR3 length: 12 residues. V dropped 1 base and J dropped 8 bases, with 8 bases sitting between them. CDR3 amino acids: CASSQGAGGYTF. In DNA form, the CDR3 reads TGTGCCAGCAGCCAAGGGGCGGGGGGCTACACCTTC.

This chain links TRBV2 with TRBJ1-2; tentative D call: TRBD1 (6 bases). This CDR3 is 13 amino acids long. Deletions cut 6 bases from V and 8 bases from J, with 16 bases between. Germline V gene lookup returns CDR1 SNHLY and CDR2 FYNNEI. The CDR3 region is CASREQGIEGYTF. CDR3 in DNA: TGTGCCAGCAGGGAACAGGGAATTGAAGGCTACACCTTC.

This chain uses TRBV6-6 with TRBJ2-7, with a tentative D call TRBD1 (5 bases). V lost 4 bases and J 7 bases, leaving 14 bases between the germline ends. This CDR3 has 13 amino acids. CDR1 and CDR2 from the germline V gene are MNHNY and SVGAGI (reference sequence). In DNA form, the CDR3 reads TGTGCCAGCAGTTCCTTAGCTCAGGGAGAGCAGTACTTC. Residues: CASSSLAQGEQYF.

The chain recombines TRBV4-1 with TRBJ2-3, with a possible D match to TRBD2 (6 bases). Between the trimmed V and J ends, which lost 3 bases and 2 bases, there was a span of 12 bases. The CDR3 is 15 residues long. Germline lookup yields CDR1 MGHRA and CDR2 YSYEKL. The CDR3 DNA sequence: TGCGCCAGCAGCCACCTTAGCGGACACACAGATACGCAGTATTTT. Its protein product is CASSHLSGHTDTQYF.

The V and J genes are TRBV24-1 and TRBJ2-2; the match to TRBD2 covers 7 bases. Germline V gene data show CDR1 as KGHDR and CDR2 as SFDVKD. V trimming: 4 bases; J trimming: 8 bases; junction bases outside the gene matches: 9. The CDR3 has 15 residues. In nucleotides, the CDR3 is TGTGCCACCAGTGACCAAGGGACTACCCGAGGGGAGCTGTTTTTT. Residues: CATSDQGTTRGELFF.

The sample holds many counts of this clone. The chain recombines TRBV3-1 (or the pseudogene TRBV3-2) with TRBJ1-3, with unresolved D. Trimming removed 4 bases from V and 0 bases from J, with 13 bases in between. This CDR3 comprises 16 residues. The germline V gene encodes CDR1 LGHDT and CDR2 YNNKEL (reference sequence). The CDR3 sequence: CASSRYTSSSGNTIYF. The CDR3 DNA reads TGTGCCAGCAGCCGATACACCTCCTCCTCTGGAAACACCATATATTTT.

The chain has TRBV28 and TRBJ1-4; D uncertain. Per germline, CDR1 MDHEN and CDR2 SYDVKM. CDR3 length: 15 amino acids. Trimming took 5 bases from V and 3 from J, leaving 13 bases between them. CDR3 nucleotide sequence: TGTGCCAGCAGTCAAGGAGGGTCCTCTAATGAAAAACTGTTTTTT. Protein product: CASSQGGSSNEKLFF.

The chain joins TRBV30 to TRBJ1-3; weak D call: TRBD1 (5 bases). The CDR3 contains 13 residues. The V gene's germline CDR1 is GTSNPN and CDR2 SVGIG (reference sequence). V lost 2 bases, J lost 2 bases, and 7 bases lay in between. CDR3 protein: CAWSLGAGNTIYF. CDR3 nucleotides: TGTGCCTGGAGTTTAGGGGCTGGAAACACCATATATTTT.

This sequence joins TRBV6-6 and TRBJ2-7; D is perhaps TRBD2 (5 bases). This CDR3 has 13 residues. V lost 8 bases, J lost 3 bases, and 14 bases lay in between. Germline CDR1 MNHNY, CDR2 SVGAGI (reference sequence). The CDR3 loop is CASLEPRGYEQYF. The CDR3 DNA reads as TGTGCCAGCTTGGAACCCCGGGGCTACGAGCAGTACTTC.

The CDR3: CASGFRGQGPRYIQYF. The CDR3 DNA sequence: TGTGCTAGTGGTTTCCGGGGACAGGGGCCGAGGTACATTCAGTACTTC. The chain uses TRBV12-5 and TRBJ2-4; TRBD1 aligns across 10 bases. The length of the CDR3 is 16 residues. CDR1 is LGHNT and CDR2 is FRNRAP in the germline V gene. Trimming removed 3 bases from V and 8 bases from J; junction bases left unmatched: 10.

V and J are TRBV18 and TRBJ2-1; TRBD2 matches at 12 bases. The CDR3 is 17 amino acids. The germline V gene has CDR1 KGHSH and CDR2 LQKENI. V lost 3 bases to trimming and J lost 8 bases; unmatched junction nucleotides: 11. The CDR3 DNA is TGTGCCAGCTCACCGTATGGACTAGCGGGGATATTAGATGAGCAGTTCTTC. This codes for CASSPYGLAGILDEQFF.

This clone turned up a few times. The chain joins TRBV5-1 to TRBJ2-5; a possible D gene is TRBD2 (6 bases). V was cut by 4 bases and J by 3 bases, with 16 bases left in between. Germline CDR1 is SGHRS and CDR2 is YFSETQ. There are 15 residues in the CDR3. Here the CDR3 reads CASSRAGLSEETQYF. The CDR3 nucleotides are TGCGCCAGCAGCCGGGCGGGACTGTCGGAAGAGACCCAGTACTTC.